A single sample gave rise to the 23 T cell receptor beta chains below, sequenced in a study of OX40 agonist ivuxolimab in advanced cancers. Sequenced by immunoSEQ multiplex PCR; TCRdb stores in-frame clones only, minus some. The data contain about 62,000 clones, roughly 78% of them singletons. The material sequenced was CD4+ or CD8+ T cells sorted from blood, taken in a trial of the OX40 agonist ivuxolimab. These receptors came from an adult with an advanced solid tumor such as melanoma, head and neck, liver or kidney cancer.

This chain joins TRBV10-2 and TRBJ1-2; TRBD1 is a possible D gene (6 bases). V shed 0 bases and J shed 5 bases, with 7 bases lying between them. The CDR3 totals 13 residues. Germline CDR1 reads WSHSY; CDR2 reads SAAADI. The CDR3 coding sequence is TGCGCCAGCAGTGAGTCGCAGGGGTATGGCTACACCTTC. Translated, it gives CASSESQGYGYTF.

This clone turned up a few times. This chain's CDR3 is CASSARQGRTEAFF. CDR3 bases: TGTGCCAGCAGCGCAAGACAGGGTAGAACTGAAGCTTTCTTT. The chain carries TRBV7-2 and TRBJ1-1, with TRBD1 matching over 7 bases. The CDR3 loop spans 14 amino acids. The trim removed 5 bases at V and 5 bases at J, leaving 8 bases unmatched. From germline, CDR1 is SGHTA and CDR2 FQGNSA. The full variable domain, in which reference TRBV7-2 and TRBJ1-1 provide the parts outside the CDR3, is GAGVSQSPSNKVTEKGKDVELRCDPISGHTALYWYRQSLGQGLEFLIYFQGNSAPDKSGLPSDRFSAERTGGSVSTLTIQRTQQEDSAVYLCASSARQGRTEAFFGQGTRLTVV.

V usage is TRBV20-1 and J usage is TRBJ1-1, with no clear D. Trimming left V 4 bases short and J 1 base short, with 4 bases between. Germline-derived CDR1 and CDR2 are DFQATT and SNEGSKA (reference sequence). CDR3 length: 11 amino acids. CDR3 loop: CSATQNTEAFF. The CDR3 region has the DNA TGCAGTGCTACGCAGAACACTGAAGCTTTCTTT.

This clone has more than one count but fewer than ten. The chain combines TRBV4-1 with TRBJ2-1; D is undetermined. Germline CDR1 is MGHRA and CDR2 is YSYEKL. V was trimmed by 2 bases and J by 2 bases, leaving 16 bases between them. This CDR3 contains 17 residues. The CDR3 DNA sequence: TGCGCCAGCAGCCAACACGACTCCCCCGACCCCTACAATGAGCAGTTCTTC. Residues: CASSQHDSPDPYNEQFF.

This clone has just a few counts. CDR3 coding DNA: TGTGCCAGCAGCCTGGGACAGGGGGAGCTCATCTACGAGCAGTACTTC. Protein product: CASSLGQGELIYEQYF. This chain joins TRBV7-2 and TRBJ2-7; 11 nucleotides align to TRBD1. Trimming took 5 bases from V and 3 from J; bases not matched to a gene: 9. Germline V gene sequence: CDR1 SGHTA, CDR2 FQGNSA. This CDR3 has 16 residues.

The chain is built from TRBV27 and TRBJ2-7; either TRBD1 or TRBD2 may fit D (5 bases each). The CDR3 is made up of 15 amino acids. Germline assignment: CDR1 MNHEY and CDR2 SMNVEV (reference sequence). V lost 4 bases and J lost 2, with 15 bases in between. The CDR3, as DNA: TGTGCCAGCAGTTCTCCCGGGACGGCCGCCTACGAGCAGTACTTC. It encodes CASSSPGTAAYEQYF.

V and J are TRBV5-4 and TRBJ2-2; the match to TRBD1 covers 10 bases. Germline CDR1 reads SGHNT; CDR2 reads YYREEE (reference sequence). This CDR3 contains 16 residues. Losses at the gene ends were 4 bases for V and 5 bases for J; bases not matched to a gene: 8. The CDR3 protein is CASSHVDRGRTGELFF. The CDR3 region has the DNA TGTGCCAGCAGCCACGTAGACAGGGGGCGGACCGGGGAGCTGTTTTTT.

The chain combines TRBV9 with TRBJ2-1; D remains ambiguous. V was clipped by 2 bases and J by 5 bases, with 5 bases between them. The germline V gene encodes CDR1 SGDLS and CDR2 YYNGEE. The CDR3 spans 12 residues. In DNA form, the CDR3 reads TGTGCCAGCAGCGTGGGGAACAATGAGCAGTTCTTC. Residues: CASSVGNNEQFF.

The V call is TRBV7-9, the J call TRBJ1-2; D not certain. The CDR3 extends over 14 amino acids. Deletions cut 3 bases from V and 3 bases from J, with 11 bases between. From germline, CDR1 is SEHNR and CDR2 FQNEAQ (reference sequence). CDR3 nucleotides: TGTGCCAGCAGCTTGGGTGGTCCAGACTATGGCTACACCTTC. It is translated as CASSLGGPDYGYTF. The whole variable domain, filled in from reference TRBV7-9 and TRBJ1-2, reads DTGVSQNPRHKITKRGQNVTFRCDPISEHNRLYWYRQTLGQGPEFLTYFQNEAQLEKSRLLSDRFSAERPKGSFSTLEIQRTEQGDSAMYLCASSLGGPDYGYTFGSGTRLTVV.

This chain uses TRBV5-5 with TRBJ2-7; the D gene is possibly TRBD1 (6 bases). Germline CDR1 reads SGHKS; CDR2 reads YYEKEE (reference sequence). V shed 4 bases and J shed 0 bases, with 11 bases lying between them. This CDR3 is built from 14 residues. DNA of the CDR3: TGTGCCAGCAGCGCTACAGGGAGCTCCTACGAGCAGTACTTC. Its protein product is CASSATGSSYEQYF.

The V call is TRBV5-1, the J call TRBJ2-7; 7 bases map to TRBD1. This CDR3 contains 15 residues. Germline V CDR1 and CDR2: SGHRS, YFSETQ. Trimming cost V 1 base and J 2 bases; bases outside gene matches: 6. CDR3 coding DNA: TGCGCCAGCAGCTTGCCCCGGGACAGTGCCTACGAGCAGTACTTC. It specifies CASSLPRDSAYEQYF.

V gene TRBV5-6 combines with J gene TRBJ2-3; D not certain. Germline V lookup: CDR1 SGHDT, CDR2 YYEEEE. This CDR3 has 12 residues. The V end was cut by 0 bases, the J end by 6 bases, with 5 bases between. Written as DNA, the CDR3 is TGTGCCAGCAGCTTGGGGGTGGATACGCAGTATTTT. This translates into CASSLGVDTQYF.

The chain links TRBV10-3 to TRBJ2-2; 10 positions agree with TRBD1. The CDR3 has 17 amino acids. Germline V gene data show CDR1 as ENHRY and CDR2 as SYGVKD. J lost 3 bases, V lost 6 bases, and 10 bases had no gene match. The CDR3 protein is CAIRIPPGQGHTGELFF. The CDR3 nucleotides are TGTGCCATCAGAATACCCCCGGGACAGGGGCACACCGGGGAGCTGTTTTTT.

V and J are TRBV25-1 and TRBJ1-3; D remains ambiguous. CDR1 MGHDK and CDR2 SYGVNS come from the germline V gene. Trimming left V 5 bases short and J 3 bases short, with 11 bases between. The CDR3 length is 14 residues. CDR3 nucleotides: TGTGCCAGCAGTTTTGGCGTCGGTGGAAACACCATATATTTT. It translates to CASSFGVGGNTIYF.

V gene TRBV5-4 combines with J gene TRBJ2-4; 9 bases are a match to TRBD1. The J segment lost 2 bases and the V segment lost 1 base, leaving 7 bases of the junction unmatched. This CDR3 region has 17 residues. Looked up from germline, CDR1 is SGHNT and CDR2 is YYREEE (reference sequence). CDR3 residues: CASSLPGTGTTKNIQYF. CDR3 nucleotides: TGTGCCAGCAGCTTGCCCGGGACAGGGACGACCAAAAACATTCAGTACTTC.

V is TRBV14 and J is TRBJ2-1; D assignment may be TRBD1 or TRBD2 (5 bases each). Germline V gene lookup returns CDR1 SGHDN and CDR2 FVKESK. The CDR3 is 16 amino acids. Trimming removed 2 bases from V and 4 bases from J, with 15 bases in between. The CDR3 nucleotides read TGTGCCAGCAGCCAACGGGGCGGAAATCGGTACAATGAGCAGTTCTTC. It encodes CASSQRGGNRYNEQFF. The full variable domain, completed using reference TRBV14 and TRBJ2-1, is EAGVTQFPSHSVIEKGQTVTLRCDPISGHDNLYWYRRVMGKEIKFLLHFVKESKQDESGMPNNRFLAERTGGTYSTLKVQPAELEDSGVYFCASSQRGGNRYNEQFFGPGTRLTVL.

The chain combines TRBV7-2 with TRBJ2-1, with D unresolved. The CDR3 loop spans 13 amino acids. Germline V lookup: CDR1 SGHTA, CDR2 FQGNSA. Trimming took 4 bases from V and 8 from J, leaving 12 bases between them. The CDR3 here is CASSSPYGYEQFF. The CDR3 DNA follows: TGTGCCAGCAGCTCACCTTATGGGTATGAGCAGTTCTTC.

This clone showed up just a few times. V is TRBV15 and J is TRBJ2-1; D is unclear. The CDR3 loop spans 16 amino acids. The germline V and J ends were trimmed by 3 bases and 0 bases, with 12 bases remaining between them. CDR1 is LNHNV, CDR2 YYDKDF, per germline (reference sequence). The CDR3 loop is CATSSMAASSYNEQFF. CDR3 nucleotides: TGTGCCACCAGCAGCATGGCAGCTAGCTCCTACAATGAGCAGTTCTTC.

This chain joins TRBV14 and TRBJ1-4; D may be TRBD1 (6 bases). CDR3 length: 15 residues. The V gene lost 4 bases and the J gene lost 5 bases, with 14 bases spanning the gap. Looked up from germline, CDR1 is SGHDN and CDR2 is FVKESK. CDR3 in amino acids: CASSLVGGVNEKLFF. The CDR3 DNA reads TGTGCCAGCAGCCTCGTAGGGGGAGTCAATGAAAAACTGTTTTTT.

This chain uses TRBV7-9 with TRBJ2-7; 10 bases are a match to TRBD1. Germline V CDR1 and CDR2: SEHNR, FQNEAQ (reference sequence). The CDR3 extends over 13 amino acids. CDR3 region: CAELDRGTYEQYF. CDR3 DNA sequence: TGTGCAGAGCTGGACAGGGGGACCTACGAGCAGTACTTC.

The rearrangement uses TRBV28 and TRBJ2-7; D is unresolved. Germline V CDR1 and CDR2: MDHEN, SYDVKM. The CDR3 has 12 amino acids. The V end was cut by 6 bases, the J end by 3 bases, with 9 bases between. The CDR3 DNA is TGTGCCAGCAGCGTCGGCAACTACGAGCAGTACTTC. Translation: CASSVGNYEQYF. Filled out from reference TRBV28 and TRBJ2-7, the complete variable domain reads DVKVTQSSRYLVKRTGEKVFLECVQDMDHENMFWYRQDPGLGLRLIYFSYDVKMKEKGDIPEGYSVSREKKERFSLILESASTNQTSMYLCASSVGNYEQYFGPGTRLTVT.

This CDR3 is CASSTSRGGQPQHF. The DNA for the CDR3 is TGTGCCAGTAGTACCTCACGAGGTGGTCAGCCCCAGCATTTT. This rearrangement joins TRBV19 to TRBJ1-5; no clear D gene. Trimming removed 4 bases from V and 6 bases from J, with 13 bases in between. This CDR3 has 14 amino acids. In germline, CDR1 is LNHDA, CDR2 SQIVND (reference sequence). Drawing the rest from reference TRBV19 and TRBJ1-5, the complete variable domain is DGGITQSPKYLFRKEGQNVTLSCEQNLNHDAMYWYRQDPGQGLRLIYYSQIVNDFQKGDIAEGYSVSREKKESFPLTVTSAQKNPTAFYLCASSTSRGGQPQHFGDGTRLSIL.

The chain recombines TRBV25-1 with TRBJ2-7, with a tentative D call TRBD1 (6 bases). The germline CDR1 and CDR2 sequences are MGHDK and SYGVNS. The CDR3 has 14 amino acids. V was pared by 2 bases and J by 9 bases, with 17 bases between. The CDR3 sequence is CASSEPGTNLGQYF. CDR3 in DNA: TGTGCCAGCAGTGAACCCGGGACAAACCTCGGGCAGTACTTC.